This TCR beta chain comes out of a study of shared clonotypes between healthy human individuals. Study outcomes and limitations: Rarefaction analysis demonstrated incomplete sorted-subset sequencing notwithstanding large depth. Naive subsets typically showed greater estimated richness than memory subsets.

Investigators spread the genomic DNA of each subset evenly over several immunoSEQ plates. Generated by immunoSEQ multiplex PCR, the TCRdb table keeps only in-frame clones and is missing some. The sample has around 2.1 million clones; 93% are singletons. The length of the CDR3 is 17 residues. Germline V gene sequence: CDR1 SGHAT, CDR2 FQNNGV. V dropped 5 bases and J dropped 3 bases, with 20 bases sitting between them. Naive CD8 cells lacked CD45RO and underwent positive selection for CCR7, leaving out terminally differentiated effector memory CD45RA+ cells. Regarding this clone: The antigen remains undetermined.

This chain joins TRBV11-2 and TRBJ1-5; no clear D. Sequencing was carried out using naive CD8+ T cells from PBMCs. This receptor was taken from a man between 18 and 35 years old in good health. Some clones in this sample may be carry-over from other donors' samples. In DNA form, the CDR3 reads TGTGCCAGCAGCGCCAGTTCAAGGGAATGGGTCAATCAGCCCCAGCATTTT. Residues: CASSASSREWVNQPQHF.